This T cell receptor (beta chain) was profiled in a study of T cell changes during pregnancy in multiple sclerosis. Germline V gene lookup returns CDR1 LNHDA and CDR2 SQIVND (reference sequence). V lost 3 bases to trimming and J lost 4 bases, with 12 bases between them. The CDR3 totals 14 residues. Clones were read by immunoSEQ multiplex PCR, and TCRdb kept only the in-frame ones, dropping some. The repertoire holds 55,000 to 80,000 clones, with roughly 90% as singletons. The clonotype comes from a female donor in good health, enrolled as a control in a pregnancy study. The chain joins TRBV19 to TRBJ1-1; a weak D match, TRBD1 (6 bases). The sample here was peripheral blood, taken after pregnancy. The CDR3 protein is CASSMWGQSTEAFF. CDR3 DNA sequence: TGTGCCAGTAGTATGTGGGGGCAGAGCACTGAAGCTTTCTTT.